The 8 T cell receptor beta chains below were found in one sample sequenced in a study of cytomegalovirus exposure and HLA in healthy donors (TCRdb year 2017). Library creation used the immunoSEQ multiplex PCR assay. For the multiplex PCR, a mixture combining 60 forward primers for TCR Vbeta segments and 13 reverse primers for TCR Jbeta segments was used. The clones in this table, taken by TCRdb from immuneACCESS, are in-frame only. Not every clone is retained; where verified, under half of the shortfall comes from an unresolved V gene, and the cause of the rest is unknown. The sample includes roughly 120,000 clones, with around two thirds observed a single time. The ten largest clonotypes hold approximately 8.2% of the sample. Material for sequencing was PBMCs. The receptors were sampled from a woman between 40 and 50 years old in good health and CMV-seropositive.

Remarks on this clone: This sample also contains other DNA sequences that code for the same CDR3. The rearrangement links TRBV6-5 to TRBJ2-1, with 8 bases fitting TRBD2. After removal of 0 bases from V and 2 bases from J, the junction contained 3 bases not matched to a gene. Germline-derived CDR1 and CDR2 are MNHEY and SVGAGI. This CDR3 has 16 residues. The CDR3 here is CASSYSAGGPYNEQFF. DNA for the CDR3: TGTGCCAGCAGTTACTCTGCGGGGGGCCCCTACAATGAGCAGTTCTTC.

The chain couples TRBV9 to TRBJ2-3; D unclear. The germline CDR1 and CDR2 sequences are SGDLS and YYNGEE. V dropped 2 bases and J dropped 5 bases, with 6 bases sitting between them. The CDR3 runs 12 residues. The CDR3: CASSVDLDTQYF. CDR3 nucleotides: TGTGCCAGCAGCGTTGACTTAGATACGCAGTATTTT.

The CDR3 region is CASSPSGGAYNEQFF. CDR3 nucleotide sequence: TGTGCCAGCAGCCCCAGCGGGGGGGCCTACAATGAGCAGTTCTTC. V is TRBV5-4 and J is TRBJ2-1, with 10 positions matching TRBD2. Germline trimming cut 4 bases from V and 2 bases from J; bases unmatched to any gene: 3. The germline CDR1 and CDR2 sequences are SGHNT and YYREEE (reference sequence). CDR3 length: 15 residues.

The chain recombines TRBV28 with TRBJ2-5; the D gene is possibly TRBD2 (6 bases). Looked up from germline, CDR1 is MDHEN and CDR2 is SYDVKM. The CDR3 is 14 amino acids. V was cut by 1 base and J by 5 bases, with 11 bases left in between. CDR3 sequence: CASSLSPAGETQYF. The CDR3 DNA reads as TGTGCCAGCAGTTTATCTCCCGCGGGGGAGACCCAGTACTTC.

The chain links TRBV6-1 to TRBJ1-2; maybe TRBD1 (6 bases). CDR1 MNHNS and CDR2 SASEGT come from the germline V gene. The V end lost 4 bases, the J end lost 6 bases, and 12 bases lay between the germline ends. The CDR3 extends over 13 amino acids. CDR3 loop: CASSALDRDGYTF. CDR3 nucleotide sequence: TGTGCCAGCAGTGCCTTGGACAGAGATGGCTACACCTTC.

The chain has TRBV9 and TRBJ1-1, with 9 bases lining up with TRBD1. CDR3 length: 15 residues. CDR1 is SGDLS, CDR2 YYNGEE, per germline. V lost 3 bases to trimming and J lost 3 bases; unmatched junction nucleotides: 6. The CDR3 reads CASSGGNRGHTEAFF. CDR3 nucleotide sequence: TGTGCCAGCAGCGGGGGAAACAGGGGGCACACTGAAGCTTTCTTT.

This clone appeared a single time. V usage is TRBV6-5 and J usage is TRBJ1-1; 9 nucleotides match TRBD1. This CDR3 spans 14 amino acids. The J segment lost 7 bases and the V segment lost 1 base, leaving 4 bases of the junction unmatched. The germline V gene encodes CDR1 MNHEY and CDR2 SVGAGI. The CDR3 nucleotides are TGTGCCAGCAGTTACTTACCGGGACAGGGTGAAGCTTTCTTT. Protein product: CASSYLPGQGEAFF.

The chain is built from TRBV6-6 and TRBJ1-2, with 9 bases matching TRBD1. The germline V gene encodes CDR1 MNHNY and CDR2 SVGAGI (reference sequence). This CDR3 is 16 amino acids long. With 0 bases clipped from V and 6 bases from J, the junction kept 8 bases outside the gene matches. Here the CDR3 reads CASSYSRDRAVDGYTF. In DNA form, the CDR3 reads TGTGCCAGCAGTTACTCACGGGACAGGGCGGTGGATGGCTACACCTTC.